This is a list of T cell receptor beta chains from one sample in a study of blood T cell repertoires in COVID-19. Sequencing was performed with immunoSEQ multiplex PCR; in TCRdb, only in-frame clones are kept and a portion is missing. The sample comprises around 230,000 clones, 75% to 90% of which are singletons, and 3.5% to 4.5% rests with the top ten. Sequenced material: PBMCs or T cells enriched from blood (not recorded which). The receptors stem from a woman aged 40-49 years with acute COVID-19. Each CDR3 is given with its conserved first and last residue. D genes are given only for firm matches. Clone size is given for some rows only: seen once, a few or many times, or a class if the clone is expanded.

>TRBD1|TRBJ2-7|TRBV5-1|.
TGCGCCAGCAAAGGGACAGGGTTTTTCAACGAGCAGTACTTC
CASKGTGFFNEQYF
>.|TRBJ2-2|TRBV7-3|once
TGTGCCAGCAGCTTCGCGAACACCGGGGAGCTGTTTTTT
CASSFANTGELFF
>.|TRBJ1-2|TRBV3-1/TRBV3-2|few
TGTGCCAGCAGCCCCACCAGACTCTCCTATGGCTACACCTTC
CASSPTRLSYGYTF
>.|TRBJ1-1|TRBV27|.
TGTGCCAGCAGTCCCTGGGGGGGGCGCAGCACTGAAGCTTTCTTT
CASSPWGGRSTEAFF
>.|TRBJ2-7|TRBV18|.
TGTGCCAGCTCACCACAGGGGTTTCAGTACGAGCAGTACTTC
CASSPQGFQYEQYF
>TRBD2|TRBJ2-5|TRBV15|.
TGTGCCACCAGCAGAGATTCGCAGCGGGGGTTTGAGACCCAGTACTTC
CATSRDSQRGFETQYF
>.|TRBJ1-1|TRBV11-2|.
TGTGCCAGCAGCTCCCTCTCCTACAGGGTTACGAACACTGAAGCTTTCTTT
CASSSLSYRVTNTEAFF
>.|TRBJ2-2|TRBV23-1|.
TGCGCCAGCAGTCATCGGCGGCGGAGCACCGGGGAGCTGTTTTTT
CASSHRRRSTGELFF
>.|TRBJ1-5|TRBV5-6|once
TGTGCCAGCACTCGGGGAGAGATCACCCAGCCCCAGCATTTT
CASTRGEITQPQHF
>.|TRBJ2-7|TRBV4-3|few
TGCGCCAGCAGCCTCCGACTTACATCCTACGAGCAGTACTTC
CASSLRLTSYEQYF
>.|TRBJ2-2|TRBV19|.
TGTGCCAGTAGTATAGGAAGGCTAGTTGGCGGGTCTGGGGAGCTGTTTTTT
CASSIGRLVGGSGELFF
>TRBD1|TRBJ1-2|TRBV6-1|.
TGTGCCAGCAGTGACTGGGACAGCAGCTTTAAGGGCTATGGCTACACCTTC
CASSDWDSSFKGYGYTF
>TRBD1|TRBJ1-5|TRBV19|.
TGTGCCAGTAGTACTCATATACAGGGGGAACATCAGCCCCAGCATTTT
CASSTHIQGEHQPQHF
>.|TRBJ1-4|TRBV5-1|.
TGCGCCAGCAGCTCCTCCGGTGCAACTAATGAAAAACTGTTTTTT
CASSSSGATNEKLFF
>.|TRBJ1-3|TRBV11-2|.
TGTGCCAGCAGCCCGGACCGGGGTGGAAACACCATATATTTT
CASSPDRGGNTIYF
>TRBD1|TRBJ2-1|TRBV9|.
TGTGCCAGCAGCTCCGCCGGGACAGGGGTCAATGAGCAGTTCTTC
CASSSAGTGVNEQFF
>.|TRBJ2-5|TRBV10-3|once
TGTGCCATCAATCCGACAGCAAACGAGAAAGAGACCCAGTACTTC
CAINPTANEKETQYF
>.|TRBJ1-1|TRBV5-5|once
TGTGCCAGCAGCTGGGAGGGCAACACTGAAGCTTTCTTT
CASSWEGNTEAFF
>TRBD1|TRBJ2-3|TRBV2|.
TGTGCCAGCAGACCGGGACAGGGGGCGACAGATACGCAGTATTTT
CASRPGQGATDTQYF
>TRBD2|TRBJ2-3|TRBV5-1|few
TGCGCCAGCAGCTCGGGGGGGCTTTTTGCAGATACGCAGTATTTT
CASSSGGLFADTQYF
>.|TRBJ1-2|TRBV6-2/TRBV6-3|once
TGTGCCAGCAGTTACACAGGCATAGCTAACTATGGCTACACCTTC
CASSYTGIANYGYTF